Described below is a single T cell receptor beta chain sequence and its context. Its antigen is not identified. The data were taken from a study of shared clonotypes between healthy human individuals. General study findings and limits: Among non-shared clonotypes, generation probabilities were lower than among those shared by all four donors. In the sorted subsets, rarefaction showed sequencing was incomplete despite large depth.

Subsets obtained from CD4+ cells comprised CD45RA+ naive and CD45RA-negative memory cells. Trimming took off 3 bases at V and 4 bases at J, with 16 bases between the two ends. Germline-derived CDR1 and CDR2 are SGHRS and YFSETQ. This CDR3 is built from 16 residues. Libraries were prepared by immunoSEQ multiplex PCR; TCRdb keeps only in-frame clonotypes and omits some of them. The sample lists roughly 2,500,000 clones; 93% were seen once. The clonotype was recovered from a man aged 18 to 35 in good health. Some clones in this sample may be carry-over from other donors' samples. The sequencing sample was made of naive CD4+ T cells from PBMCs. As for subset: CD45RA+ positively selected. V and J are TRBV5-1 and TRBJ1-4; D possibly corresponds to TRBD1 (5 bases). The CDR3 coding sequence is TGCGCCAGCAGCTCGGATGGGGGATCCCGTAATGAAAAACTGTTTTTT. The encoded protein is CASSSDGGSRNEKLFF.